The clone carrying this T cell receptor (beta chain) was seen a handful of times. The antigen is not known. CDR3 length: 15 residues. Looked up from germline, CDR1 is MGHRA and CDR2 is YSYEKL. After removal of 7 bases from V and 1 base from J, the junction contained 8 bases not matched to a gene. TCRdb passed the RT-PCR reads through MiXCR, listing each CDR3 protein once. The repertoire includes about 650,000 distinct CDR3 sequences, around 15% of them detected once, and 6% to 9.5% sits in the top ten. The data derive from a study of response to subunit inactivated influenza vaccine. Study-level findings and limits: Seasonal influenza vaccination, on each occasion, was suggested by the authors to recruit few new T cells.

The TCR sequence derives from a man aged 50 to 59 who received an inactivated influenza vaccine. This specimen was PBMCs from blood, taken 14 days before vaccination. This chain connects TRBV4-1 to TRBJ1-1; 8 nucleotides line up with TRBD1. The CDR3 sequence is CASNPGQGWNTEAFF. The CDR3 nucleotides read TGCGCCAGCAACCCCGGACAGGGATGGAACACTGAAGCTTTCTTT.